This TCR beta chain was documented in a study of T cell changes during pregnancy in multiple sclerosis. Only in-frame clones appear in the TCRdb table, and some are missing; sequencing was by immunoSEQ multiplex PCR. The table has about 89,000 clones, roughly 94% seen once. Germline CDR1 LGHNA, CDR2 YSLEER. Trimming pared 0 bases from V and 5 bases from J, leaving 16 bases between. The CDR3 sequence is 17 residues long. The material sequenced was peripheral blood, taken in the third trimester of pregnancy. This TCR was recovered from a female donor with multiple sclerosis, enrolled in a pregnancy study. The chain employs TRBV4-3 and TRBJ1-4; D is uncertain. The CDR3 DNA is TGCGCCAGCAGCCAAGATCGAGGCCAGTCTATAAATGAAAAACTGTTTTTT. This codes for CASSQDRGQSINEKLFF.